One and the same sample provided the 5 T cell receptor beta chains below, sequenced in a study of naive and memory T cell subsets. Stated treatment: skin biopsy from PPD injection site in Mantoux-positive individual. The library had UMIs added by 3' ligation of an oligonucleotide to TCR cDNA. Ligated cDNA underwent four rounds of PCR with nested alpha and beta constant region primers and SP2. TCRdb re-derived calls from the UMI-ligation and nested PCR reads in MiXCR, one entry per CDR3 protein. This table holds approximately 37,000 distinct CDR3 sequences, 9.5% to 11% found once. The source was skin, collected from a tuberculin skin test site. Receptor source: an adult in good health.

This clonotype occurred a few times. V and J are TRBV20-1 and TRBJ2-7; D not certain. The CDR3 covers 14 residues. From germline, CDR1 is DFQATT and CDR2 SNEGSKA (reference sequence). V was shortened by 0 bases and J by 0 bases, with 9 bases between the two germline ends. The CDR3 DNA reads TGCAGTGCTAGAGATAGGGCGCTCTCCTACGAGCAGTACTTC. It specifies CSARDRALSYEQYF.

This clonotype was detected many times. The rearrangement uses TRBV28 and TRBJ1-2, with D unresolved. CDR1 is MDHEN, CDR2 SYDVKM, per germline. The V end was cut by 3 bases, the J end by 5 bases, with 4 bases between. The CDR3 spans 11 residues. The CDR3 region is CASSFVYGYTF. CDR3 nucleotide sequence: TGTGCCAGCAGTTTTGTATATGGCTACACCTTC.

This clonotype was counted ten times or more. The rearrangement uses TRBV29-1 and TRBJ1-1, with TRBD1 matching 12 bases. The V segment lost 6 bases and the J segment 4 bases; nucleotides outside the gene matches: 9. CDR1 is SQVTM, CDR2 ANQGSEA, per germline. The CDR3 is 15 amino acids. CDR3 in DNA: TGCAGCGTAATCCGGGACAGGGGGCCTGGCACTGAAGCTTTCTTT. Amino acid sequence: CSVIRDRGPGTEAFF.

The chain recombines TRBV19 with TRBJ1-5; D unresolved. CDR1 is LNHDA and CDR2 is SQIVND in the germline V gene (reference sequence). Between the trimmed V and J ends, which lost 7 bases and 1 base, there was a span of 17 bases. The CDR3 spans 16 residues. Written as DNA, the CDR3 is TGTGCCAGTATTTCGTTAGGGAGGGAAAGCAATCAGCCCCAGCATTTT. Protein product: CASISLGRESNQPQHF. The whole variable domain, filled in from reference TRBV19 and TRBJ1-5, reads DGGITQSPKYLFRKEGQNVTLSCEQNLNHDAMYWYRQDPGQGLRLIYYSQIVNDFQKGDIAEGYSVSREKKESFPLTVTSAQKNPTAFYLCASISLGRESNQPQHFGDGTRLSIL.

Within the sample, this clonotype is medium-sized. The chain combines TRBV12-3 or TRBV12-4 with TRBJ1-5, with 7 nucleotides matching TRBD1. The trim removed 5 bases at V and 7 bases at J, leaving 8 bases unmatched. This CDR3 spans 14 amino acids. In DNA, the CDR3 is TGTGCCAGCAGTGACAGACAGGGTGAACAGCCCCAGCATTTT. Translated: CASSDRQGEQPQHF.